The 5 T cell receptor beta chains reported below all come from one sample, sequenced in a study of radiotherapy plus CTLA-4 blockade in lung cancer. Produced via immunoSEQ multiplex PCR; TCRdb's table is partial and in-frame only. The sample yields around 86,000 clones, less than 90% seen once. This sample comprised peripheral blood, obtained from a patient treated with radiotherapy plus ipilimumab. These receptor sequences come from a human donor with non-small cell lung cancer who had stable disease on radiotherapy plus ipilimumab.

A few counts support this clone. The V call is TRBV18, the J call TRBJ2-5; 7 nucleotides match TRBD1. The J segment lost 3 bases and the V segment lost 4 bases, leaving 2 bases of the junction unmatched. This CDR3 is built from 13 residues. Germline V gives CDR1 KGHSH, CDR2 LQKENI. CDR3 sequence reads: CASSLGQKETQYF. The CDR3 nucleotides are TGTGCCAGCTCACTGGGACAGAAAGAGACCCAGTACTTC. The variable domain in full, with the rest retrieved from reference TRBV18 and TRBJ2-5, is NAGVMQNPRHLVRRRGQEARLRCSPMKGHSHVYWYRQLPEEGLKFMVYLQKENIIDESGMPKERFSAEFPKEGPSILRIQQVVRGDSAAYFCASSLGQKETQYFGPGTRLLVL.

The chain employs TRBV6-5 and TRBJ1-5, with TRBD1 as a possible D gene (6 bases). The CDR3 has 14 amino acids. Trimming cost V 9 bases and J 3 bases, with 15 bases left between them. Germline loops: CDR1 MNHEY, CDR2 SVGAGI. As DNA, the CDR3 is TGTGCCAGGGGTTTGGGACATTACAATCAGCCCCAGCATTTT. Its protein product is CARGLGHYNQPQHF.

J is TRBJ2-7 and V is TRBV28; D call uncertain. The germline V and J ends were trimmed by 5 bases and 2 bases, with 10 bases remaining between them. CDR1 is MDHEN, CDR2 SYDVKM, per germline. This CDR3 region has 13 residues. The CDR3 region has the DNA TGTGCCAGCAGTGACCGGGTTCCCTACGAGCAGTACTTC. It codes for CASSDRVPYEQYF.

The chain couples TRBV11-2 to TRBJ2-5, with a weak D call TRBD2 (6 bases). Germline V gene lookup returns CDR1 SGHAT and CDR2 FQNNGV. Trimming removed 0 bases from V and 2 bases from J, with 13 bases in between. This CDR3 spans 16 amino acids. CDR3 sequence reads: CASSLDSGAGQETQYF. CDR3 nucleotides: TGTGCCAGCAGCTTAGATAGTGGGGCGGGGCAAGAGACCCAGTACTTC.

The chain joins TRBV4-1 to TRBJ1-1; 10 bases match TRBD1. The CDR3 totals 17 residues. V trimming: 3 bases; J trimming: 0 bases; junction bases outside the gene matches: 7. Germline assignment: CDR1 MGHRA and CDR2 YSYEKL. CDR3 nucleotide sequence: TGCGCCAGCAGCCATGTTATGACAGGGGGCATGAACACTGAAGCTTTCTTT. Amino acid sequence: CASSHVMTGGMNTEAFF.